These T cell receptor beta chains were read from a single sample in a study of response to subunit inactivated influenza vaccine. A single record per CDR3 protein comes from TCRdb applying MiXCR to the RT-PCR reads. This repertoire shows under 750,000 distinct CDR3 sequences, over 9.5% found once; its top ten account for around 9.6%. Material: PBMCs from blood, obtained on the day of vaccination. These receptors were taken from a man between 45 and 60 years old who received an inactivated influenza vaccine. CDR3s leave out the opening cysteine and the closing phenylalanine or tryptophan. Fields, in order: D gene, V gene, J gene, CDR3 protein. The D gene is left open where the match is weak.

.,TRBV29-1,TRBJ2-2,SVARASNTGELF
.,TRBV15,TRBJ2-3,ATSRDRRDTQY
TRBD2,TRBV20-1,TRBJ2-4,SALPSGSALLAAKNIQY
.,TRBV6-2/TRBV6-3,TRBJ2-1,ASGVDITYNEQF
.,TRBV14,TRBJ2-3,ASSQLVSTDTQY
.,TRBV5-1,TRBJ2-7,ASSALQGSYEQY
TRBD2,TRBV6-2/TRBV6-3,TRBJ2-1,ASSPTSGRSYNEQF
.,TRBV18,TRBJ2-3,ASSPRGAADTQY
.,TRBV15,TRBJ2-2,ATSRRMPLYTGELF
TRBD2,TRBV29-1,TRBJ2-1,SVASGSGNEQF
.,TRBV28,TRBJ2-5,ASSLAGKAETQY
TRBD1,TRBV6-2/TRBV6-3,TRBJ2-2,ASSYQGATGELF
TRBD2,TRBV6-2/TRBV6-3,TRBJ2-2,ASSPPGLNTGELF
.,TRBV5-1,TRBJ2-7,ASSETGTDPYEQY
TRBD2,TRBV27,TRBJ2-7,ASSRTLAGNSYEQY
.,TRBV11-2,TRBJ2-1,ASSLAGHHNEQF
TRBD1,TRBV24-1,TRBJ2-1,ATSTGTVYNEQF
TRBD1,TRBV4-2,TRBJ2-7,ASSQERDSYYEQY
.,TRBV7-2,TRBJ2-5,ASSPLTGETQY
.,TRBV7-2,TRBJ2-3,ASSLAGWNTQY
TRBD1,TRBV4-3,TRBJ1-3,ASSQGTGLGNTIY
.,TRBV7-9,TRBJ1-5,ASSAQGNQPQH
TRBD2,TRBV6-1,TRBJ2-3,ASKAGGPADTQY
.,TRBV20-1,TRBJ2-1,SAGRFGDNEQF
TRBD2,TRBV29-1,TRBJ2-5,SLESGTSGGTQY
.,TRBV29-1,TRBJ2-2,SVQPFSPVGTGELF
.,TRBV29-1,TRBJ2-1,SVGPGQWQF
TRBD2,TRBV14,TRBJ2-1,ASSQLLAGYEQF
TRBD1,TRBV10-3,TRBJ2-5,AMGGQDQETQY
.,TRBV7-6,TRBJ1-2,ASSLAMGAGPSANYGYT
.,TRBV5-1,TRBJ1-1,ASSLVGDGEAF
.,TRBV5-1,TRBJ2-2,ASSLAAGSATGELF
.,TRBV20-1,TRBJ2-2,RAGDPNTGELF
TRBD2,TRBV7-9,TRBJ2-2,ASSPSGRRTGELF
.,TRBV7-2,TRBJ1-2,ASSLALRGVALGGYT
TRBD2,TRBV4-3,TRBJ2-3,ASSQEPGGGADTQY
TRBD1,TRBV15,TRBJ2-3,ATSGGQGPHTQY
TRBD1,TRBV19,TRBJ1-2,ASSMIPMGQGNYGYT
.,TRBV7-2,TRBJ1-5,ASSLEGAGLNQPQH
.,TRBV7-2,TRBJ2-2,ASSLGLGSYYGELF
.,TRBV6-2/TRBV6-3,TRBJ2-7,ASYDSHTHYEQY
TRBD2,TRBV6-5,TRBJ2-2,ASSYRSGGLDGRELF
.,TRBV5-1,TRBJ2-1,ASSLVLATSSYNEQF
.,TRBV12-3/TRBV12-4,TRBJ1-5,ASILQGVGQPQH
.,TRBV13,TRBJ2-6,ASSLKAGSGANVLT
.,TRBV6-2/TRBV6-3,TRBJ2-1,ASSYKRGLKNNEQF
.,TRBV10-2,TRBJ1-5,ASSESRTNNQPQH
TRBD2,TRBV20-1,TRBJ2-7,SAILAGIKGEQY
TRBD1,TRBV11-2,TRBJ1-1,ASSLEPGGGTEAF
.,TRBV4-3,TRBJ1-2,ASSQDAGDEGYGYT
TRBD1,TRBV7-9,TRBJ2-7,ASSPRSDRGLYEQY
.,TRBV27,TRBJ2-1,ASKLGLGRYNEQF
TRBD2,TRBV20-1,TRBJ2-7,SASPSQGLAGAYEQY
.,TRBV12-3/TRBV12-4,TRBJ1-2,ASSPREGYYGYT
TRBD1,TRBV9,TRBJ2-1,ASSVGTGGSYNEQF